The sample holds many counts of the clone carrying this TCR beta chain. Its matching antigen is unknown. The CDR3 length is 17 residues. With V trimmed by 5 bases and J by 8 bases, 12 bases remained unmatched. This entry is derived from a study of response to subunit inactivated influenza vaccine. Findings and caveats of the study: Authors suggested seasonal influenza vaccinations each recruit few new T cells.

MiXCR, run by TCRdb on the RT-PCR reads, gives a single entry per CDR3 protein. Among under 850,000 distinct CDR3 sequences listed, about a fifth were seen once. V is TRBV12-3 or TRBV12-4 and J is TRBJ2-1; TRBD2 agrees at 13 bases. Sample: PBMCs from blood, taken around 5 days after vaccination. The clonotype comes from a man aged 45-65 years who received an inactivated influenza vaccine. This chain's CDR3 is CASSPGLGLAGVYEQFF. CDR3 sequence (DNA): TGTGCCAGCAGTCCCGGACTTGGACTAGCGGGAGTCTATGAGCAGTTCTTC.